Listed here are 4 T cell receptor beta chains from one sample, sequenced in a study of T-cell memory formation after mild COVID-19. TCRdb passed the 5' RACE reads through MiXCR, listing each CDR3 protein once. The sample includes 450,000 or so distinct CDR3 sequences, about 23% of them seen just once. The sample taken for sequencing was PBMCs or a T cell subset sorted from them (not recorded which). The receptor set was obtained from an adult woman who had mild COVID-19 (a few samples of this study predate the infection). Cell type and time point are not known.

This clonotype was seen a few times. The chain employs TRBV18 and TRBJ1-5, with no clear D. The V end was cut by 3 bases, the J end by 7 bases, with 10 bases between. The V gene's germline CDR1 is KGHSH and CDR2 LQKENI. The CDR3 has 13 residues. DNA for the CDR3: TGTGCCAGCTCACCGGGTCTGGACCAGCCCCAGCATTTT. It is translated as CASSPGLDQPQHF.

There are a few counts of this clonotype. The chain recombines TRBV5-1 with TRBJ2-7; a weak D match, TRBD2 (5 bases). Trimming took 0 bases from V and 4 from J, leaving 14 bases between them. The CDR3 spans 15 residues. Germline lookup yields CDR1 SGHRS and CDR2 YFSETQ. CDR3 sequence (DNA): TGCGCCAGCAGCTTGGAGCCAGCGGCGACATACGAGCAGTACTTC. It is translated as CASSLEPAATYEQYF.

Only a few counts were recorded for this clonotype. The chain recombines TRBV20-1 with TRBJ2-1, with TRBD2 matching 11 bases. The CDR3 length is 14 residues. The V gene end was trimmed by 4 bases and the J gene end by 6 bases; junction bases not matched to a gene: 5. Per the germline V gene, CDR1 is DFQATT and CDR2 is SNEGSKA (reference sequence). The CDR3 sequence is CSATGTSGSNEQFF. The CDR3 DNA reads as TGCAGTGCTACTGGGACTAGCGGAAGCAATGAGCAGTTCTTC.

This clonotype was detected many times. The gene calls are TRBV12-3 or TRBV12-4 and TRBJ1-1; D is unclear. This CDR3 has 13 amino acids. V lost 6 bases, J lost 0 bases, and 8 bases lay in between. The CDR3: CASSLTVNTEAFF. The CDR3 DNA reads TGTGCCAGCAGCCTGACGGTGAACACTGAAGCTTTCTTT.